The clone carrying this T cell receptor (beta chain) was observed once. The antigen remains unidentified. The data were taken from a study of vaccination and CD4 T cells after COVID-19. At the level of the study: Stimuli were overlapping spike peptide pools of SARS-CoV-2 and three common cold coronaviruses (HCoV-NL63, HCoV-OC43, HCoV-229E).

An Oncomine TCR Beta short-read assay was used to sequence the DNA from cultured CD4+ T cells. TCRdb recomputed calls from the PCR reads with MiXCR, one row per CDR3 protein. The table has almost 20,000 distinct CDR3 sequences, 80% seen once. Treatment reported: roughly 11-day PBMC culture with coronavirus spike peptide pools or control peptides (ViraFEST assay). Once peptide pools had expanded antigen-specific T cells, ViraFEST sequenced TCRs. Regarding the study as a whole: Detection of a median about 90% of reactive clones in convalescent patients was confined to the period after vaccination. Median numbers of SARS-CoV-2-reactive clonotypes increased from 21 to 38 (not a significant change).

The sequences come from CD4+ T cells from blood, cultured in vitro, collected after SARS-CoV-2 vaccination. The clonotype comes from a human donor who received a COVID-19 vaccine.

CDR3 in DNA: TGTGTGTTCGAAGCCCAGCATTTT. Encoded protein: CVFEAQHF. The chain combines TRBV6-1 with TRBJ1-5; D remains ambiguous. Looked up from germline, CDR1 is MNHNS and CDR2 is SASEGT. The CDR3 totals 8 residues.